This T cell receptor beta chain was obtained from a study of response to subunit inactivated influenza vaccine. This clonotype was counted a few times. Its matching antigen is unknown. The ends were cut back, 0 bases at V and 8 bases at J, with 8 bases in the middle. The germline CDR1 and CDR2 sequences are LGHDT and YNNKEL (reference sequence). This CDR3 region has 13 residues. Study-level results: Seasonal influenza vaccination, on each occasion, was suggested by the authors to recruit few new T cells.

TCRdb reprocessed the RT-PCR reads via MiXCR and lists one record per CDR3 protein. Among hundreds of thousands of distinct CDR3 sequences listed, approximately 7.6% were seen once. The specimen comprised PBMCs from blood, sampled less than 30 months after vaccination. The chain recombines TRBV3-1 with TRBJ2-1; D not resolved. This sequence originates from a man between 50 and 70 years old who received an inactivated influenza vaccine. The CDR3 reads CASSQEGGDEQFF. CDR3 coding DNA: TGTGCCAGCAGCCAAGAAGGTGGGGATGAGCAGTTCTTC.